Ten or more counts support the clone carrying this T cell receptor (beta chain). The CDR3 length is 16 residues. Trimming removed 1 base from V and 2 bases from J, with 12 bases in between. This sample was taken from a study of patients and donors after allogeneic stem cell transplantation. One entry per CDR3 protein results from TCRdb running MiXCR on the RT-PCR reads. The sample lists 150,000 to 200,000 distinct CDR3 sequences, roughly 31% occurring once. The V and J genes are TRBV12-3 or TRBV12-4 and TRBJ1-5; possible D gene TRBD1, 5 bases. Material: blood, either unsorted or a sorted T cell fraction (not recorded which). The receptor was isolated from a human donor who was either an allogeneic HSCT recipient or a stem cell or donor lymphocyte infusion donor (not recorded which). It is not recorded whose cells these are; they may come from a transplant donor. DNA of the CDR3: TGTGCCAGCAGTTTAGGTTGGGGGTATGGCAATCAGCCCCAGCATTTT. Encoded protein: CASSLGWGYGNQPQHF.